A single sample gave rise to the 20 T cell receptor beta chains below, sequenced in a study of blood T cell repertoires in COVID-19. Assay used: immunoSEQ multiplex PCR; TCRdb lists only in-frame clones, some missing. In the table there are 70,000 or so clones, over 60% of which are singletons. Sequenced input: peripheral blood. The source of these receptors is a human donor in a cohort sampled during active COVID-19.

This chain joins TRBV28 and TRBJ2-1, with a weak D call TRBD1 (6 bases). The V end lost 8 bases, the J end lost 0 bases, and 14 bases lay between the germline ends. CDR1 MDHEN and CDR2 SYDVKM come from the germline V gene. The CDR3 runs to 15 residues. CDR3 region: CASYRVPSSYNEQFF. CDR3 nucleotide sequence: TGTGCCAGCTACAGGGTCCCCAGCTCCTACAATGAGCAGTTCTTC.

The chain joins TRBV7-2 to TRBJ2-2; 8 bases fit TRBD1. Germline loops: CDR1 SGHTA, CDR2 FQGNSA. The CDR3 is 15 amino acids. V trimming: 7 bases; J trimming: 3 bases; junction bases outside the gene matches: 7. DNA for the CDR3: TGTGCCAGCACCCGGCGACAGGGGTACACCGGGGAGCTGTTTTTT. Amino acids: CASTRRQGYTGELFF.

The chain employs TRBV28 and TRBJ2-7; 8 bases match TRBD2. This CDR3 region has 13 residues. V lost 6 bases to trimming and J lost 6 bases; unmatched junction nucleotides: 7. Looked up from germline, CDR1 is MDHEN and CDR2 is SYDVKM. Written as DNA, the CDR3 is TGTGCCAGCAGGGGACTAGGGTATCGCGAGCAGTACTTC. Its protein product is CASRGLGYREQYF.

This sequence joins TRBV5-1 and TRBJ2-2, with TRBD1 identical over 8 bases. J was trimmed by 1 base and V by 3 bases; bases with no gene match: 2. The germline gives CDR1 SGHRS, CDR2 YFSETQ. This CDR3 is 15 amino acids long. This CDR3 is CASSSGTGNTGELFF. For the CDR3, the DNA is TGCGCCAGCAGCTCCGGGACAGGGAACACCGGGGAGCTGTTTTTT. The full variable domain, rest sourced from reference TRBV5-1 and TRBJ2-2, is KAGVTQTPRYLIKTRGQQVTLSCSPISGHRSVSWYQQTPGQGLQFLFEYFSETQRNKGNFPGRFSGRQFSNSRSEMNVSTLELGDSALYLCASSSGTGNTGELFFGEGSRLTVL.

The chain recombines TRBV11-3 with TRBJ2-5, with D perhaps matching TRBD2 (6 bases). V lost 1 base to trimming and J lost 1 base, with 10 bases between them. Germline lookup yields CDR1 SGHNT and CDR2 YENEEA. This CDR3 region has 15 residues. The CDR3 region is CASSLGARGQETQYF. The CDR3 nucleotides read TGTGCCAGCAGCTTAGGGGCGCGGGGCCAAGAGACCCAGTACTTC.

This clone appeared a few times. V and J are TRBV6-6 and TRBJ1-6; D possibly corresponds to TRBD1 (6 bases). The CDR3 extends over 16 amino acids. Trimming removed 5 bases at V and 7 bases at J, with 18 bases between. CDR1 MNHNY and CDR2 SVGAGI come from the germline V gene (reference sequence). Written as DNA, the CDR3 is TGTGCCAGCAGTAACCAGGGGTCGGAGCAGAATTCACCCCTCCACTTT. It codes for CASSNQGSEQNSPLHF.

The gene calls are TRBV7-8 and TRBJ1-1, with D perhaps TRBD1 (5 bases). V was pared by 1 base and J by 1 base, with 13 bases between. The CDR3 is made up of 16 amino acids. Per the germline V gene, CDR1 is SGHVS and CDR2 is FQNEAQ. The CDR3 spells CASSLGVVQGNTEAFF. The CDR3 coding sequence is TGTGCCAGCAGCTTAGGGGTCGTTCAGGGGAACACTGAAGCTTTCTTT.

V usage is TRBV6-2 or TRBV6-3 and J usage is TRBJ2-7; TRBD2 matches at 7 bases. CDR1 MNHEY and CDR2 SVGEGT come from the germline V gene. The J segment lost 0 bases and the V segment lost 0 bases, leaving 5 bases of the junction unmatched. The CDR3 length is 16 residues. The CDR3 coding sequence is TGTGCCAGCAGTTACTCGGGGGGGTTATACTCCTACGAGCAGTACTTC. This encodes CASSYSGGLYSYEQYF.

This CDR3 reads CASSVSGERPQYF. The CDR3 DNA reads TGTGCCAGCAGCGTAAGCGGGGAACGGCCCCAGTACTTC. The chain combines TRBV9 with TRBJ2-5; 7 nucleotides align to TRBD2. The CDR3 totals 13 residues. The trim removed 1 base at V and 9 bases at J, leaving 6 bases unmatched. CDR1 is SGDLS, CDR2 YYNGEE, per germline.

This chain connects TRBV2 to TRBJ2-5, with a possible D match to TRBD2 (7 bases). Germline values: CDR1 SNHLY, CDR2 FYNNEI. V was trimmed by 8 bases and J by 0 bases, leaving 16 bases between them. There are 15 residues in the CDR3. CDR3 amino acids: CASPRGAGDQETQYF. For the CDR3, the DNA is TGTGCCAGCCCGAGGGGGGCGGGGGACCAAGAGACCCAGTACTTC.

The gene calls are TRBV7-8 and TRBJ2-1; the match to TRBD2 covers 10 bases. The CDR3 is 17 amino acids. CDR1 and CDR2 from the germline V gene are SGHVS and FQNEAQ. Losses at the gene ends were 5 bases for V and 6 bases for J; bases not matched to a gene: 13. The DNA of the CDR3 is TGTGCCAGCAGCCTACTCTTAGCGGGGGGCTATCCCAATGAGCAGTTCTTC. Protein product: CASSLLLAGGYPNEQFF.

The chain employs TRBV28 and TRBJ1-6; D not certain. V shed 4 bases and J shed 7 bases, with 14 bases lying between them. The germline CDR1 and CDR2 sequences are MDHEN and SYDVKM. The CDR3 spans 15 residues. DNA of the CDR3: TGTGCCAGCAGTTCCGGTGGGCCACGGAATTCACCCCTCCACTTT. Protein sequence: CASSSGGPRNSPLHF. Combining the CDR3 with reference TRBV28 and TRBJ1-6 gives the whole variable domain DVKVTQSSRYLVKRTGEKVFLECVQDMDHENMFWYRQDPGLGLRLIYFSYDVKMKEKGDIPEGYSVSREKKERFSLILESASTNQTSMYLCASSSGGPRNSPLHFGNGTRLTVT.

The CDR3: CASSFAPGQNTGELFF. The CDR3 DNA follows: TGTGCCAGCAGTTTTGCCCCGGGACAGAACACCGGGGAGCTGTTTTTT. V and J are TRBV5-4 and TRBJ2-2; D perhaps matches TRBD1 (6 bases). Trimming shortened V by 5 bases and J by 1 base, and 15 bases separated the two germline ends. The CDR3 covers 16 residues. CDR1 is SGHNT and CDR2 is YYREEE in the germline V gene (reference sequence).

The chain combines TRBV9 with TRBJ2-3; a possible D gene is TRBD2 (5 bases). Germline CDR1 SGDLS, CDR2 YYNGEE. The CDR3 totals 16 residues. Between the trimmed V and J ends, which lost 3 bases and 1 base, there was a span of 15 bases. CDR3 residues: CASSARAAGGTDTQYF. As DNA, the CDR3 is TGTGCCAGCAGCGCGAGGGCGGCGGGCGGCACAGATACGCAGTATTTT. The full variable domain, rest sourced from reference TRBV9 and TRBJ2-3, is DSGVTQTPKHLITATGQRVTLRCSPRSGDLSVYWYQQSLDQGLQFLIQYYNGEERAKGNILERFSAQQFPDLHSELNLSSLELGDSALYFCASSARAAGGTDTQYFGPGTRLTVL.

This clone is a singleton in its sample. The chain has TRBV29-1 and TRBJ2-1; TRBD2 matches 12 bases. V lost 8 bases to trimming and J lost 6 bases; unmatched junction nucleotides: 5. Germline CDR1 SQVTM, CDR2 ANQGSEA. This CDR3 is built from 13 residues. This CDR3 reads CSLGLAGSNEQFF. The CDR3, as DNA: TGCAGCCTTGGACTAGCGGGAAGCAATGAGCAGTTCTTC.

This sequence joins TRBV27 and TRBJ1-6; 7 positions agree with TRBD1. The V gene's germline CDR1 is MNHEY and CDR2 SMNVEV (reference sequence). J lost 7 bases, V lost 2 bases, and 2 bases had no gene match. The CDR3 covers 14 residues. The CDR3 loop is CASSLRDRNSPLHF. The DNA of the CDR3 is TGTGCCAGCAGTTTAAGGGACAGAAATTCACCCCTCCACTTT.

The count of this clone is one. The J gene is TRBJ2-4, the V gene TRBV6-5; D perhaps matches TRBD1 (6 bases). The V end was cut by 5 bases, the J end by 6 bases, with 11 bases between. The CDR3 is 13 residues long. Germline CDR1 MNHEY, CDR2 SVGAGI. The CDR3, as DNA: TGTGCCAGCAGTCAATCAGGGGTAAACATTCAGTACTTC. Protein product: CASSQSGVNIQYF.

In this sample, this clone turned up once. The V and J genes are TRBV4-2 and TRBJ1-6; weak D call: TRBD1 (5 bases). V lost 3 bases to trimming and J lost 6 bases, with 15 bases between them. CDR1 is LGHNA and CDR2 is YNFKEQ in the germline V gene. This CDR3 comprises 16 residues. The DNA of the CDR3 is TGTGCCAGCAGCCAGAGGGGAGGGGACTTTAATTCACCCCTCCACTTT. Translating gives CASSQRGGDFNSPLHF.

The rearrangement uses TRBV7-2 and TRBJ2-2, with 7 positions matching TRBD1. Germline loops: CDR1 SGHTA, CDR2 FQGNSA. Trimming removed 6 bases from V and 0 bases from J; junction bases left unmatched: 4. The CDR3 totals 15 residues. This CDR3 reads CASRIRGSNTGELFF. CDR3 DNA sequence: TGTGCCAGCAGGATCAGGGGGTCGAACACCGGGGAGCTGTTTTTT.

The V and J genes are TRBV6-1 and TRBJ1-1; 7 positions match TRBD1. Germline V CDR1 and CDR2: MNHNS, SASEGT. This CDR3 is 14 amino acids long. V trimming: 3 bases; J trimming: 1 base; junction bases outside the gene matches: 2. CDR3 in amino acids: CASSERTGNTEAFF. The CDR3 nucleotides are TGTGCCAGCAGTGAGCGGACAGGGAACACTGAAGCTTTCTTT.